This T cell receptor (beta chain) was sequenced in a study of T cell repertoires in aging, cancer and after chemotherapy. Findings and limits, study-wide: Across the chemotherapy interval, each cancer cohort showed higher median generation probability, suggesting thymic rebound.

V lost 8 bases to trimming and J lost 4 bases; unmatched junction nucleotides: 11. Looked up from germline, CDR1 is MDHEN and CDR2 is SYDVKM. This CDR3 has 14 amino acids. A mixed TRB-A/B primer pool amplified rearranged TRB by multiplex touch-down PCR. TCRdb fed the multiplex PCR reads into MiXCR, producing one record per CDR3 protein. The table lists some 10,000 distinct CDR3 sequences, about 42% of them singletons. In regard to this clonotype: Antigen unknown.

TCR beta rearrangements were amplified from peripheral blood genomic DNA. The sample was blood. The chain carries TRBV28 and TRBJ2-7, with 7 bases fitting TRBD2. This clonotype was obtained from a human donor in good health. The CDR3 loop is CASRPGGSRYEQYF. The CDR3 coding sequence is TGTGCCAGCCGACCCGGCGGGAGTCGGTACGAGCAGTACTTC.